This entry lists 8 T cell receptor beta chains sequenced from one sample in a study of OX40 agonist ivuxolimab in advanced cancers. TCRdb's table, derived via immunoSEQ multiplex PCR, lists solely in-frame clones and lacks some. Found here are 60,000 to 80,000 clones, about 86% of them singletons; the top ten hold about 4.1%. The material was CD4+ or CD8+ T cells sorted from blood, obtained in a trial of the OX40 agonist ivuxolimab. These receptors came from an adult with an advanced solid tumor such as melanoma, head and neck, liver or kidney cancer.

This chain links TRBV11-2 with TRBJ1-4, with 7 bases matching TRBD1. The junction had 3 bases not matched to a gene; V was cut back by 0 bases and J by 2 bases. The CDR3 is 16 amino acids. Germline V CDR1 and CDR2: SGHAT, FQNNGV. DNA of the CDR3: TGTGCCAGCAGCTTAGAGGGGACAGTGACTAATGAAAAACTGTTTTTT. The encoded protein is CASSLEGTVTNEKLFF.

The genes are TRBV27 and TRBJ2-1, with D maybe TRBD1 (6 bases). The CDR3 is 18 residues long. V was trimmed by 1 base and J by 4 bases, leaving 20 bases between them. Germline V gene lookup returns CDR1 MNHEY and CDR2 SMNVEV (reference sequence). The CDR3 nucleotides read TGTGCCAGCAGTTTATTCCCCCCCGACAGGTCCGTTTACAATGAGCAGTTCTTC. Translation gives CASSLFPPDRSVYNEQFF.

The chain employs TRBV2 and TRBJ1-5; the D is unclear. V dropped 2 bases and J dropped 1 base, with 9 bases sitting between them. The CDR3 is 15 residues long. Germline values: CDR1 SNHLY, CDR2 FYNNEI. The CDR3 protein is CASSETRASNQPQHF. Written as DNA, the CDR3 is TGTGCCAGCAGTGAAACTAGAGCGAGCAATCAGCCCCAGCATTTT.

The chain links TRBV6-5 to TRBJ2-7; D is ambiguous. From germline, CDR1 is MNHEY and CDR2 SVGAGI. The V end was cut by 7 bases, the J end by 5 bases, with 15 bases between. The CDR3 has 13 residues. CDR3 sequence reads: CASTRVGSNEQYF. Here the CDR3 DNA reads TGTGCCAGCACCCGGGTCGGGTCCAACGAGCAGTACTTC.

The chain carries TRBV18 and TRBJ2-7; D is possibly TRBD1 (6 bases). This CDR3 contains 15 residues. V lost 5 bases and J 0 bases, leaving 14 bases between the germline ends. Per the germline V gene, CDR1 is KGHSH and CDR2 is LQKENI. In nucleotides, the CDR3 is TGTGCCAGCTCAAGACCAGGGGAAAGCTCCTACGAGCAGTACTTC. Amino acid sequence: CASSRPGESSYEQYF.

The chain employs TRBV6-6 and TRBJ2-6; D might be TRBD1 (6 bases). From germline, CDR1 is MNHNY and CDR2 SVGAGI (reference sequence). The CDR3 has 15 amino acids. The V gene lost 5 bases and the J gene lost 2 bases, with 10 bases spanning the gap. The CDR3 reads CASSGAGAGANVLTF. CDR3 nucleotide sequence: TGTGCCAGCAGTGGCGCAGGGGCTGGGGCCAACGTCCTGACTTTC.

DNA of the CDR3: TGTGCCAGCTCCGACCGACAGCCCCCTCCGGGGGATACGCAGTATTTT. The encoded protein is CASSDRQPPPGDTQYF. The chain links TRBV18 to TRBJ2-3, with D tentatively TRBD1 or TRBD2 (5 bases each). In germline, CDR1 is KGHSH, CDR2 LQKENI. This CDR3 is 16 amino acids long. Trimming left V 6 bases short and J 6 bases short, with 22 bases between.

The chain joins TRBV6-5 to TRBJ1-1; D is uncertain. Trimming took off 6 bases at V and 0 bases at J, with 11 bases between the two ends. This CDR3 spans 14 amino acids. CDR1 is MNHEY and CDR2 is SVGAGI in the germline V gene. Here the CDR3 DNA reads TGTGCCAGCAGCCCCGTAGACATGAACACTGAAGCTTTCTTT. Amino acid sequence: CASSPVDMNTEAFF.